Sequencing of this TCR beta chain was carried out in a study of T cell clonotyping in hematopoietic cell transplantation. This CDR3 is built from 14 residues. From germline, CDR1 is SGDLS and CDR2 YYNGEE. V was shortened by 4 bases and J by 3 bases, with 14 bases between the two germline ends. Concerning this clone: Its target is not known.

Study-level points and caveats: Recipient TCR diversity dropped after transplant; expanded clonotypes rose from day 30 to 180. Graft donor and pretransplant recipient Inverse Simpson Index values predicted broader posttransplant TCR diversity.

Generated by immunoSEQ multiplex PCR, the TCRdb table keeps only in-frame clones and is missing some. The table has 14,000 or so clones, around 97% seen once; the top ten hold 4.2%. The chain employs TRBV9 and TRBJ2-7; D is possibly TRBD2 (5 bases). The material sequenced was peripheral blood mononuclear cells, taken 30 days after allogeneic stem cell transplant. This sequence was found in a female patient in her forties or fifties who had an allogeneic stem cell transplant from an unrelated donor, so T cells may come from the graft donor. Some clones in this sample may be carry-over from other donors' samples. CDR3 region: CASSPEAVRYEQYF. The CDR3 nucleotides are TGTGCCAGCAGCCCGGAGGCTGTCCGCTACGAGCAGTACTTC.